This T cell receptor beta chain was recorded in a study of T-cell memory formation after mild COVID-19. General study points: Second-wave clones peaking on day 37 lacked confirmed SARS-CoV-2 specificity.

TCR alpha and TCR beta cDNA libraries carrying sample barcodes and UMIs came from 5'RACE with constant-segment primers. A single record per CDR3 protein comes from TCRdb applying MiXCR to the 5' RACE reads. The sample lists 550,000 to 650,000 distinct CDR3 sequences, about 18% occurring once. Germline loops: CDR1 KGHDR, CDR2 SFDVKD. CDR3 length: 16 residues. The germline V and J ends were trimmed by 4 bases and 5 bases, with 17 bases remaining between them. This clonotype was seen a handful of times. Its antigen is not known. The sequence came from an adult woman who had mild COVID-19 (a few samples of this study predate the infection). Cell type and time point are not known. The chain joins TRBV24-1 to TRBJ2-1; tentatively, D is TRBD1 or TRBD2 (5 bases each). The sample taken for sequencing was PBMCs or a T cell subset sorted from them (not recorded which). The CDR3 DNA sequence: TGTGCCACCAGTGACCTACCGGGACGGATCCACAATGAGCAGTTCTTC. It translates to CATSDLPGRIHNEQFF.